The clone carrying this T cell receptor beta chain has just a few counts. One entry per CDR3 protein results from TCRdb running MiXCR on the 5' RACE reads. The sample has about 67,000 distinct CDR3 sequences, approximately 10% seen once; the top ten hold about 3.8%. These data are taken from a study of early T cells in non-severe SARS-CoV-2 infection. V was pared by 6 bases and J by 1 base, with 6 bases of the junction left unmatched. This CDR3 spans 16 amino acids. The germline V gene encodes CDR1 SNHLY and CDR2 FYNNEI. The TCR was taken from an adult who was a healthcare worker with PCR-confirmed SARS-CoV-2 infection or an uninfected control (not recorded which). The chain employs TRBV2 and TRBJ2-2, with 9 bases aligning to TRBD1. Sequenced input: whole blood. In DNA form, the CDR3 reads TGTGCCAGCAGGGACTTGGGACAGGGGAACACCGGGGAGCTGTTTTTT. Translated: CASRDLGQGNTGELFF. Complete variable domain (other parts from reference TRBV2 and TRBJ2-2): EPEVTQTPSHQVTQMGQEVILRCVPISNHLYFYWYRQILGQKVEFLVSFYNNEISEKSEIFDDQFSVERPDGSNFTLKIRSTKLEDSAMYFCASRDLGQGNTGELFFGEGSRLTVL.